Listed below are T cell receptor beta chains from one sample, sequenced in a study of cytomegalovirus exposure and HLA in healthy donors. Sequencing was performed with immunoSEQ multiplex PCR; in TCRdb, only in-frame clones are kept and a portion is missing. This sample has 230,000 or so clones, with approximately 91% found just once. The sequencing sample was made of PBMCs. The receptor source for this set is a girl aged 2-10 years in good health and CMV-seronegative. The CDR3 runs from the conserved cysteine through the conserved F or W.

CDR3 protein: CASSVGQGQETQYF
J gene: TRBJ2-5
V gene: TRBV5-4

CDR3 protein: CASSEWSSANEQFF
J gene: TRBJ2-1
V gene: TRBV2

CDR3 protein: CASSLGLGAFF
J gene: TRBJ1-1
V gene: TRBV11-2

CDR3 protein: CATSSEDRTYQSQHF
J gene: TRBJ1-5
V gene: TRBV15

CDR3 protein: CASSQGAGEPGELFF
J gene: TRBJ2-2
V gene: TRBV6-5

CDR3 protein: CSVGGLAGATGELFF
J gene: TRBJ2-2
V gene: TRBV29-1

CDR3 protein: CSSSAAGLNQPQHF
J gene: TRBJ1-5
V gene: TRBV7-9

CDR3 protein: CASSLKTGIMNTEAFF
J gene: TRBJ1-1
V gene: TRBV7-3

CDR3 protein: CATSDFFGTAYGYTF
J gene: TRBJ1-2
V gene: TRBV15

CDR3 protein: CASSDIIGKHTEAFF
J gene: TRBJ1-1
V gene: TRBV6-1

CDR3 protein: CASSSRASNQPQHF
J gene: TRBJ1-5
V gene: TRBV27

CDR3 protein: CATSKGMGGEKLFF
J gene: TRBJ1-4
V gene: TRBV15

CDR3 protein: CASSPWGDLYNEQFF
J gene: TRBJ2-1
V gene: TRBV18

CDR3 protein: CASRSRNQGPYEQYF
J gene: TRBJ2-7
V gene: TRBV6-1

CDR3 protein: CASSLLWGQGEGDGYTF
J gene: TRBJ1-2
V gene: TRBV11-2

CDR3 protein: CSAAGTAEAFF
J gene: TRBJ1-1
V gene: TRBV20-1

CDR3 protein: CASSQDLVSFFEAFF
J gene: TRBJ1-1
V gene: TRBV4-2

CDR3 protein: CASSRQTGIGNQPQHF
J gene: TRBJ1-5
V gene: TRBV7-2

CDR3 protein: CASSPTGIGNYGYTF
J gene: TRBJ1-2
V gene: TRBV19

CDR3 protein: CASTRNFWRELPDTQYF
J gene: TRBJ2-3
V gene: TRBV5-6

CDR3 protein: CSVDAPTGETGGVETQYF
J gene: TRBJ2-5
V gene: TRBV29-1

CDR3 protein: CASSLTSGTSETQYF
J gene: TRBJ2-5
V gene: TRBV7-8

CDR3 protein: CASSLSGTRHYEQYF
J gene: TRBJ2-7
V gene: TRBV5-4

CDR3 protein: CASSSGGVGYNEQFF
J gene: TRBJ2-1
V gene: TRBV7-3

CDR3 protein: CASGLVQIITPERFDHEQYF
J gene: TRBJ2-7
V gene: TRBV12-5

CDR3 protein: CASSERSNQPQHF
J gene: TRBJ1-5
V gene: TRBV6-1